A single sample is the source of the 17 T cell receptor beta chains below, sequenced in a study of T cell responses to AZD1222 COVID-19 vaccine. Using immunoSEQ multiplex PCR, the repertoire was profiled, and TCRdb retains in-frame clones only, with some absent. This table has 55,000 to 90,000 clones, 82% appearing once. The starting material was peripheral blood, obtained on day 0 of AZD1222 vaccination. The receptor source for this set is an adult in good health.

This chain links TRBV4-3 with TRBJ2-6; TRBD2 matches 7 bases. This CDR3 contains 18 residues. The V segment lost 3 bases and the J segment 2 bases; nucleotides outside the gene matches: 10. Germline assignment: CDR1 LGHNA and CDR2 YSLEER. The CDR3: CASSQDPWGGAGANVLTF. CDR3 DNA: TGCGCCAGCAGCCAGGACCCCTGGGGGGGGGCTGGGGCCAACGTCCTGACTTTC.

This chain links TRBV7-6 with TRBJ1-4, with D uncertain. Between the trimmed V and J ends, which lost 5 bases and 0 bases, there was a span of 13 bases. Germline CDR1 is SGHVS and CDR2 is FNYEAQ. The CDR3 is made up of 16 amino acids. CDR3 coding DNA: TGTGCCAGCAGCCCCTCGATGGCTGCAACTAATGAAAAACTGTTTTTT. Residues: CASSPSMAATNEKLFF.

This chain joins TRBV7-9 and TRBJ1-1, with no clear D. Germline lookup yields CDR1 SEHNR and CDR2 FQNEAQ (reference sequence). This CDR3 is built from 13 residues. The V end was cut by 0 bases, the J end by 6 bases, with 8 bases between. The CDR3 is CASSLARTSEAFF. The CDR3 DNA reads as TGTGCCAGCAGCTTAGCCAGGACCTCTGAAGCTTTCTTT.

This rearrangement joins TRBV13 to TRBJ2-5; the match to TRBD2 covers 9 bases. Germline V gives CDR1 PRHDT, CDR2 FYEKMQ (reference sequence). With 5 bases clipped from V and 2 bases from J, the junction kept 6 bases outside the gene matches. The CDR3 sequence is 15 residues long. The DNA for the CDR3 is TGTGCCAGCAGCCCAAGACTAGCGGATCAAGAGACCCAGTACTTC. Its translation is CASSPRLADQETQYF.

This sequence joins TRBV6-5 and TRBJ1-2; unclear D gene. This CDR3 is 12 amino acids long. Trimming cost V 4 bases and J 4 bases, with 7 bases left between them. Germline V gene data show CDR1 as MNHEY and CDR2 as SVGAGI. For the CDR3, the DNA is TGTGCCAGCAGTTCCACGACCTATGGCTACACCTTC. It encodes CASSSTTYGYTF.

This chain links TRBV10-2 with TRBJ1-1; TRBD1 matches 8 bases. The CDR3 length is 15 residues. The J segment lost 0 bases and the V segment lost 6 bases, leaving 6 bases of the junction unmatched. The V gene's germline CDR1 is WSHSY and CDR2 SAAADI. The CDR3 DNA sequence: TGCGCCAGCAGAGGGACAGGTAGCATGAACACTGAAGCTTTCTTT. Its protein product is CASRGTGSMNTEAFF.

The chain links TRBV7-3 to TRBJ2-3; tentatively, D is TRBD1 (5 bases). V was shortened by 0 bases and J by 1 base, with 8 bases between the two germline ends. Germline V gives CDR1 SGHTA, CDR2 FQGTGA. The CDR3 consists of 15 residues. The CDR3 DNA reads as TGTGCCAGCAGCTTAACAGGGGCCCGCACAGATACGCAGTATTTT. As protein: CASSLTGARTDTQYF. Based on the CDR3 plus reference TRBV7-3 and TRBJ2-3, the full variable domain is GAGVSQTPSNKVTEKGKYVELRCDPISGHTALYWYRQSLGQGPEFLIYFQGTGAADDSGLPNDRFFAVRPEGSVSTLKIQRTERGDSAVYLCASSLTGARTDTQYFGPGTRLTVL.

The rearrangement links TRBV6-1 to TRBJ1-6; no reliable D call. Germline V gene sequence: CDR1 MNHNS, CDR2 SASEGT. The germline V and J ends were trimmed by 7 bases and 8 bases, with 9 bases remaining between them. The CDR3 contains 12 residues. The chain's CDR3 is CASNRQDSPLHF. In DNA, the CDR3 is TGTGCCAGCAACCGACAAGATTCACCCCTCCACTTT.

V and J are TRBV5-4 and TRBJ2-3, with TRBD1 identical over 7 bases. Looked up from germline, CDR1 is SGHNT and CDR2 is YYREEE (reference sequence). CDR3 length: 13 amino acids. J gave up 8 bases and V 4 bases, and 7 bases lay outside the gene matches. The CDR3 spells CASSVDREGTQYF. In DNA form, the CDR3 reads TGTGCCAGCAGCGTTGACAGGGAAGGTACGCAGTATTTT.

The rearrangement joins TRBV25-1 to TRBJ2-5, with TRBD1 identical over 7 bases. Per germline, CDR1 MGHDK and CDR2 SYGVNS. V lost 4 bases to trimming and J lost 5 bases; unmatched junction nucleotides: 7. CDR3 size: 14 residues. The CDR3 DNA reads TGTGCCAGCAGTGCTAACAGGGGCCGGGAGACCCAGTACTTC. Translation: CASSANRGRETQYF. The full variable domain, its missing parts supplied by reference TRBV25-1 and TRBJ2-5, is EADIYQTPRYLVIGTGKKITLECSQTMGHDKMYWYQQDPGMELHLIHYSYGVNSTEKGDLSSESTVSRIRTEHFPLTLESARPSHTSQYLCASSANRGRETQYFGPGTRLLVL.

The chain employs TRBV5-8 and TRBJ1-6; the D gene is possibly TRBD1 (5 bases). Germline lookup yields CDR1 SGHTS and CDR2 YDEGEE. Deletions cut 5 bases from V and 8 bases from J, with 11 bases between. The CDR3 covers 13 residues. This CDR3 is CASSHGTDSPLHF. The CDR3 bases are TGTGCCAGCAGTCATGGGACCGATTCACCCCTCCACTTT.

V usage is TRBV15 and J usage is TRBJ2-3; TRBD1 agrees at 7 bases. Looked up from germline, CDR1 is LNHNV and CDR2 is YYDKDF (reference sequence). V trimming: 4 bases; J trimming: 4 bases; junction bases outside the gene matches: 11. CDR3 length equals 16 residues. CDR3 region: CATSKDLDRLADTQYF. As DNA, the CDR3 is TGTGCCACCAGCAAGGACTTGGACAGGTTGGCAGATACGCAGTATTTT.

The V gene is TRBV3-1 (or the pseudogene TRBV3-2), the J gene TRBJ1-1; 7 bases are a match to TRBD1. Germline CDR1 reads LGHDT; CDR2 reads YNNKEL (reference sequence). The CDR3 contains 13 residues. Trimming removed 8 bases from V and 9 bases from J; junction bases left unmatched: 12. As DNA, the CDR3 is TGTGCCAGCGGATCGGGACAGAATAACAAAGCTTTCTTT. It encodes CASGSGQNNKAFF.

This chain connects TRBV7-9 to TRBJ1-1; TRBD1 aligns across 7 bases. Trimming cost V 4 bases and J 9 bases; bases outside gene matches: 5. Germline assignment: CDR1 SEHNR and CDR2 FQNEAQ (reference sequence). This CDR3 region has 12 residues. This CDR3 reads CASSSDRTKAFF. In DNA, the CDR3 is TGTGCCAGCAGCTCGGACAGGACTAAAGCTTTCTTT.

The chain uses TRBV19 and TRBJ2-4; 8 nucleotides agree with TRBD2. J was trimmed by 7 bases and V by 2 bases; bases with no gene match: 7. Per the germline V gene, CDR1 is LNHDA and CDR2 is SQIVND (reference sequence). CDR3 size: 15 residues. The DNA for the CDR3 is TGTGCCAGTAGTATAAGCAGCGGGGGCCGTAACATTCAGTACTTC. Translating gives CASSISSGGRNIQYF.

The chain carries TRBV21-1 and TRBJ2-7; the D call of TRBD1 is as the table states it, not checked on the DNA. TRBV21-1 is an annotated pseudogene. The CDR3 covers 14 residues. The CDR3 sequence: CASSKERGPYEQYF. The CDR3 DNA sequence: TGTGCCAGCAGCAAAGAAAGGGGTCCCTACGAGCAGTACTTC.

This clone was detected a few times. The chain combines TRBV7-3 with TRBJ1-3, with D unclear. This CDR3 comprises 13 residues. Germline loops: CDR1 SGHTA, CDR2 FQGTGA. V was trimmed by 1 base and J by 3 bases, leaving 4 bases between them. In DNA, the CDR3 is TGTGCCAGCAGCTTAAGGGGTGGAAACACCATATATTTT. Protein sequence: CASSLRGGNTIYF.